This T cell receptor beta chain is drawn from a study of blood T cell repertoires in COVID-19. Turning to the study itself: The United States, Italy and Spain supplied acute and convalescent COVID-19 samples. From T cells, B-cell-depleted T cells, or PBMCs came the material, which was cDNA or gDNA.

Germline-derived CDR1 and CDR2 are WNHNN and SYGVQD (reference sequence). The CDR3 spans 13 residues. Trimming at V came to 4 bases and at J to 8 bases, leaving 7 bases not matched to a gene. Per the original data handling: Amplification of reference gene primers was used by the study to estimate nucleated cell counts. The assay was immunoSEQ multiplex PCR, and TCRdb's table has in-frame clones only and misses some. From that table come the V and J calls and clone size; the DNA was used to work out D and trimming. The table has 51,000 or so clones, roughly 90% seen once. This clone showed up just once.

The chain links TRBV10-1 to TRBJ1-2; 7 bases line up with TRBD1. The clonotype comes from a man older than 75 with active or convalescent COVID-19. The sample consisted of peripheral blood. CDR3 protein: CASSAEGAEGYTF. CDR3 DNA: TGCGCCAGCAGTGCCGAGGGGGCGGAAGGCTACACCTTC.